Below are 12 T cell receptor beta chains sequenced from a single sample in a study of blood T cell repertoires in COVID-19. The repertoire was sequenced with immunoSEQ multiplex PCR; TCRdb's copy has only in-frame clones and lacks some. Of fewer than 300,000 clones listed, more than 80% are singletons. Sample: PBMCs or T cells enriched from blood (not recorded which). The receptors shown here come from a woman younger than 45 who had recovered from COVID-19.

The V gene is TRBV19, the J gene TRBJ1-4; D not resolved. Germline values: CDR1 LNHDA, CDR2 SQIVND (reference sequence). Trimming removed 6 bases from V and 10 bases from J, with 21 bases in between. The CDR3 is 15 amino acids. The CDR3 sequence is CASSILTGERGKLFF. The CDR3 DNA sequence: TGTGCCAGTAGCATCCTTACCGGGGAGCGTGGAAAACTGTTTTTT.

This chain links TRBV6-6 with TRBJ1-5; tentatively, D is TRBD1 (6 bases). The CDR3 covers 12 residues. Germline assignment: CDR1 MNHNY and CDR2 SVGAGI (reference sequence). Trimming cost V 6 bases and J 7 bases, with 10 bases left between them. The DNA for the CDR3 is TGTGCCAGCAGCTCAGGGGTACAGCCCCAGCATTTT. Translation gives CASSSGVQPQHF.

The chain joins TRBV10-3 to TRBJ2-5; possibly TRBD1 for D (6 bases). The V gene lost 4 bases and the J gene lost 0 bases, with 15 bases spanning the gap. The CDR3 covers 16 residues. CDR1 and CDR2 (germline): ENHRY, SYGVKD. The CDR3 nucleotides are TGTGCCATCAGTGTATCGAGGGGGTCGTACCAAGAGACCCAGTACTTC. It encodes CAISVSRGSYQETQYF.

The genes are TRBV5-1 and TRBJ2-1, with 13 bases that match TRBD2. The J segment lost 7 bases and the V segment lost 0 bases, leaving 1 base of the junction unmatched. CDR3 length equals 15 residues. Germline CDR1 reads SGHRS; CDR2 reads YFSETQ. The CDR3 DNA reads TGCGCCAGCAGCTTGGTGGGACTAGCGGGGAATGAGCAGTTCTTC. It is translated as CASSLVGLAGNEQFF.

The chain employs TRBV6-2 or TRBV6-3 and TRBJ2-7, with D possibly TRBD1 on 6 matching bases. Germline values: CDR1 MNHEY, CDR2 SVGEGT. V dropped 2 bases and J dropped 3 bases, with 11 bases sitting between them. This CDR3 spans 14 amino acids. The CDR3 DNA follows: TGTGCCAGCAGTTACAGACAGGCTTTCTACGAGCAGTACTTC. This sequence encodes CASSYRQAFYEQYF.

The J gene is TRBJ1-1, the V gene TRBV5-1; the D gene is possibly TRBD1 (6 bases). Trimming stripped 3 bases from V and 1 base from J, with 7 bases between. CDR1 and CDR2 (germline): SGHRS, YFSETQ. The CDR3 consists of 13 residues. The CDR3 DNA is TGCGCCAGCAGCTCGACAGGGAACACTGAAGCTTTCTTT. Translation: CASSSTGNTEAFF.

The chain couples TRBV29-1 to TRBJ1-1; 7 positions match TRBD1. CDR3 size: 13 residues. Germline V lookup: CDR1 SQVTM, CDR2 ANQGSEA. Trimming removed 1 base from V and 3 bases from J; junction bases left unmatched: 2. This chain's CDR3 is CSVEGRGYTEAFF. CDR3 DNA: TGCAGCGTTGAAGGCAGGGGGTACACTGAAGCTTTCTTT.

The chain joins TRBV7-8 to TRBJ1-5; 8 bases are shared with TRBD1. CDR1 is SGHVS, CDR2 FQNEAQ, per germline. There are 16 residues in the CDR3. The J segment lost 7 bases and the V segment lost 5 bases, leaving 13 bases of the junction unmatched. CDR3 residues: CASSLLQGVMGQPQHF. The DNA of the CDR3 is TGTGCCAGCAGCCTCCTACAGGGGGTCATGGGGCAGCCCCAGCATTTT.

The rearrangement uses TRBV29-1 and TRBJ1-2; a possible D gene is TRBD1 (5 bases). V lost 6 bases to trimming and J lost 5 bases, with 7 bases between them. Germline loops: CDR1 SQVTM, CDR2 ANQGSEA. This CDR3 has 10 amino acids. CDR3 DNA sequence: TGCAGCGTCGGGGGGTATGGCTACACCTTC. This gives the protein CSVGGYGYTF.

The J gene is TRBJ2-5, the V gene TRBV5-4; 8 bases line up with TRBD2. The V gene end was trimmed by 4 bases and the J gene end by 5 bases; junction bases not matched to a gene: 13. This CDR3 is 16 amino acids long. From germline, CDR1 is SGHNT and CDR2 YYREEE (reference sequence). The CDR3 reads CASSLGLAQLGETQYF. CDR3 DNA sequence: TGTGCCAGCAGCCTCGGACTAGCTCAACTCGGGGAGACCCAGTACTTC.

The V call is TRBV10-3, the J call TRBJ2-7; maybe TRBD1 (5 bases). Germline CDR1 reads ENHRY; CDR2 reads SYGVKD. This CDR3 comprises 13 residues. V dropped 4 bases and J dropped 3 bases, with 10 bases sitting between them. This CDR3 is CAISAQGGYEQYF. The CDR3 nucleotides read TGTGCCATCAGTGCCCAGGGTGGCTACGAGCAGTACTTC.

The rearrangement links TRBV7-2 to TRBJ2-3, with 13 bases matching TRBD2. CDR3 length: 17 residues. Germline CDR1 SGHTA, CDR2 FQGNSA. The junction had 5 bases not matched to a gene; V was cut back by 4 bases and J by 1 base. CDR3 coding DNA: TGTGCCAGCAGCTCGGGGACTAGCGGGATCCGCACAGATACGCAGTATTTT. Residues: CASSSGTSGIRTDTQYF.